One and the same sample provided the 5 T cell receptor beta chains below, sequenced in a study of graft-versus-host responses after intestinal transplantation. Data came from immunoSEQ multiplex PCR; TCRdb stores just in-frame clones and leaves some out. Among 15,000 to 20,000 clones listed, roughly 36% were seen once. Material: alloreactive CD4+ T cells from a mixed lymphocyte reaction culture, obtained before transplantation. The subset here: CFSE-low proliferating T cells sorted from approximately 6-day pre-transplant mixed lymphocyte reaction (GvH or HvG direction). These receptors were obtained from a human patient who was an organ donor for intestinal transplantation.

The chain employs TRBV4-3 and TRBJ1-5, with D perhaps TRBD1 (6 bases). Trimming pared 0 bases from V and 1 base from J, leaving 19 bases between. The CDR3 sequence is 19 residues long. From germline, CDR1 is LGHNA and CDR2 YSLEER. In nucleotides, the CDR3 is TGCGCCAGCAGCCAAGATGAACAGGGAGGCCGCCTGAGCAATCAGCCCCAGCATTTT. The encoded protein is CASSQDEQGGRLSNQPQHF.

The rearrangement uses TRBV4-3 and TRBJ2-4, with 7 bases identical to TRBD1. The CDR3 runs 13 residues. Germline trimming cut 1 base from V and 6 bases from J; bases unmatched to any gene: 0. The germline gives CDR1 LGHNA, CDR2 YSLEER. CDR3 amino acids: CASSQGQGNIQYF. The CDR3 DNA reads TGCGCCAGCAGCCAAGGACAGGGAAACATTCAGTACTTC.

This rearrangement joins TRBV27 to TRBJ2-3, with D hard to call. V was pared by 2 bases and J by 7 bases, with 13 bases between. Germline CDR1 MNHEY, CDR2 SMNVEV (reference sequence). The CDR3 consists of 14 residues. In nucleotides, the CDR3 is TGTGCCAGCAGTTTAAGTCCCAGCCGGAATACGCAGTATTTT. Protein product: CASSLSPSRNTQYF.

The chain carries TRBV6-5 and TRBJ2-5; possibly TRBD1 for D (5 bases). V was cut by 0 bases and J by 11 bases, with 13 bases left in between. The CDR3 consists of 13 residues. CDR1 is MNHEY, CDR2 SVGAGI, per germline. The CDR3 loop reads CASSYSSAGFQYF. CDR3 nucleotides: TGTGCCAGCAGTTACTCGTCGGCAGGGTTTCAGTACTTC.

The chain carries TRBV10-3 and TRBJ2-7, with 7 bases matching TRBD1. Germline V CDR1 and CDR2: ENHRY, SYGVKD. J lost 6 bases, V lost 6 bases, and 11 bases had no gene match. The length of the CDR3 is 14 residues. DNA for the CDR3: TGTGCCATCAGCACGACAGGGCCCGCGGGCGAGCAGTACTTC. Its translation is CAISTTGPAGEQYF.